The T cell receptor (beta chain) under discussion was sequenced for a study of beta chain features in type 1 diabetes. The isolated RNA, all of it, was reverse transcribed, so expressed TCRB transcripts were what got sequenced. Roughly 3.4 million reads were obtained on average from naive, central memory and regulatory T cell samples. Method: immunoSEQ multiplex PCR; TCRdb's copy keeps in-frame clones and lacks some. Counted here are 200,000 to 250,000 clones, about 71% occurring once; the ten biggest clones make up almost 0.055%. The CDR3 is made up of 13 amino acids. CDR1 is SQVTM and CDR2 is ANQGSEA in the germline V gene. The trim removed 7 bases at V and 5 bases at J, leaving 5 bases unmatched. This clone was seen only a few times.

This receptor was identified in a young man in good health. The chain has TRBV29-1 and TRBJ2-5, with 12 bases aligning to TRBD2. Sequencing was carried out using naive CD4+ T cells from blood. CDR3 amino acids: CSGRLAGAETQYF. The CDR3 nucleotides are TGCAGCGGAAGACTAGCGGGGGCGGAGACCCAGTACTTC.